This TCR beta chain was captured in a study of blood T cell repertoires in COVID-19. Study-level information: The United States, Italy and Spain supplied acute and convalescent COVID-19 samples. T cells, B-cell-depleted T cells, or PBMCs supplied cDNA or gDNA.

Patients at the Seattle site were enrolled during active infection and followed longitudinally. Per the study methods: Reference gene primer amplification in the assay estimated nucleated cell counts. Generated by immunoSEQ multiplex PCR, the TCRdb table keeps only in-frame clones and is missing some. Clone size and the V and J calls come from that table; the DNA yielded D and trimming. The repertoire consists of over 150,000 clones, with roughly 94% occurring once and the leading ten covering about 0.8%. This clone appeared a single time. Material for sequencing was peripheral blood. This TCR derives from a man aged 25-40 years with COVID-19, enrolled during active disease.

Written as DNA, the CDR3 is TGTGCCAGCAAGCCGGGACAGGGTAAGTCACCCCTCCACTTT. Its protein product is CASKPGQGKSPLHF. The chain uses TRBV6-5 and TRBJ1-6, with TRBD1 identical over 9 bases. The CDR3 has 14 residues. V was pared by 7 bases and J by 10 bases, with 8 bases of the junction left unmatched. Germline CDR1 reads MNHEY; CDR2 reads SVGAGI.